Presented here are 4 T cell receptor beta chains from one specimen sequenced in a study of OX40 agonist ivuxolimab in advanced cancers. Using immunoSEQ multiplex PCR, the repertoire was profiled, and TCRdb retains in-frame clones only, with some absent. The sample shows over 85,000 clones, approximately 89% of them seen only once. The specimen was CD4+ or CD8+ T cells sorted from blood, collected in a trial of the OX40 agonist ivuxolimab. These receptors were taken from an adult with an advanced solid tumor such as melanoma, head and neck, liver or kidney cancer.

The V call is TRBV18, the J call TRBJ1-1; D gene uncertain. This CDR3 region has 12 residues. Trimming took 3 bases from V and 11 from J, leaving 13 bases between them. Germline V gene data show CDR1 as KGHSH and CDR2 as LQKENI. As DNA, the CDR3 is TGTGCCAGCTCACCCGATTTGATTGGCGCTTTCTTT. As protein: CASSPDLIGAFF.

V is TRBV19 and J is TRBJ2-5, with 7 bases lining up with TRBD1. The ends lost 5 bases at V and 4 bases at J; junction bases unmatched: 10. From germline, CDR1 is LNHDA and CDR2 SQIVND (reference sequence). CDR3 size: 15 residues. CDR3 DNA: TGTGCCAGTAGTGGTCGGGGCAGGGGGACAGAGACCCAGTACTTC. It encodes CASSGRGRGTETQYF. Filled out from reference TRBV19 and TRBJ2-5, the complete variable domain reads DGGITQSPKYLFRKEGQNVTLSCEQNLNHDAMYWYRQDPGQGLRLIYYSQIVNDFQKGDIAEGYSVSREKKESFPLTVTSAQKNPTAFYLCASSGRGRGTETQYFGPGTRLLVL.

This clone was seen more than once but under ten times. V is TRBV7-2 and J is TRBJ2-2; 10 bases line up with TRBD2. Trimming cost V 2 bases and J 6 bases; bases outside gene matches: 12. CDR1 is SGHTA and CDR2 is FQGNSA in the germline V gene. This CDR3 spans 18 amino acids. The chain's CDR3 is CASSLYPSGSGVAGELFF. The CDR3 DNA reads TGTGCCAGCAGCTTATATCCTAGCGGGAGTGGTGTCGCCGGGGAGCTGTTTTTT.

In nucleotides, the CDR3 is TGTGCCAGCACCCAACAGGGAGGGAACACCGGGGAGCTGTTTTTT. Amino acid sequence: CASTQQGGNTGELFF. The V and J genes are TRBV6-1 and TRBJ2-2; D is perhaps TRBD1 or TRBD2 (6 bases each). Germline V gives CDR1 MNHNS, CDR2 SASEGT. Trimming took off 7 bases at V and 1 base at J, with 13 bases between the two ends. The CDR3 extends over 15 amino acids.